Following are 10 T cell receptor beta chains from one sample sequenced in a study of OX40 agonist ivuxolimab in advanced cancers. Assay used: immunoSEQ multiplex PCR; TCRdb lists only in-frame clones, some missing. This sample carries some 3,500 clones, 65% to 85% of them seen once, and the ten largest clones take approximately 30%. Specimen: CD4+ or CD8+ T cells sorted from blood, collected in a trial of the OX40 agonist ivuxolimab. Source of these receptors: an adult with an advanced solid tumor such as melanoma, head and neck, liver or kidney cancer.

The rearrangement uses TRBV30 and TRBJ2-7, with 7 positions matching TRBD2. This CDR3 comprises 14 residues. V shed 2 bases and J 5 bases; nucleotides not matched to a gene: 9. The V gene's germline CDR1 is GTSNPN and CDR2 SVGIG (reference sequence). CDR3 nucleotide sequence: TGTGCCTGGAGTAGACTAGCAGACTACCACGAGCAGTACTTC. Its translation: CAWSRLADYHEQYF.

The chain joins TRBV7-9 to TRBJ2-7, with 7 bases that match TRBD2. This CDR3 comprises 15 residues. Germline V CDR1 and CDR2: SEHNR, FQNEAQ (reference sequence). The J segment lost 0 bases and the V segment lost 1 base, leaving 3 bases of the junction unmatched. The CDR3 protein is CASSLEAGSSYEQYF. CDR3 DNA: TGTGCCAGCAGCTTAGAAGCGGGAAGCTCCTACGAGCAGTACTTC.

Here the CDR3 reads CASSIGQGNTEAFF. As DNA, the CDR3 is TGTGCCAGCAGCATTGGACAGGGGAACACTGAAGCTTTCTTT. The chain is built from TRBV9 and TRBJ1-1; 8 nucleotides agree with TRBD1. V lost 4 bases to trimming and J lost 1 base; unmatched junction nucleotides: 3. Germline V CDR1 and CDR2: SGDLS, YYNGEE. The CDR3 has 14 residues.

In nucleotides, the CDR3 is TGTGCCAGCAGCTCTTACAGGGGGAGTAATGGCTACACCTTC. It translates to CASSSYRGSNGYTF. V gene TRBV13 combines with J gene TRBJ1-2; TRBD1 aligns across 8 bases. The CDR3 is made up of 14 amino acids. The germline CDR1 and CDR2 sequences are PRHDT and FYEKMQ (reference sequence). J was trimmed by 6 bases and V by 4 bases; bases with no gene match: 7.

Details on this clone: A much larger clone sits a single nucleotide away, making a read error possible. This same CDR3 is encoded by further DNA sequences in the sample. The gene calls are TRBV6-1 and TRBJ2-7; D is unclear. Germline V CDR1 and CDR2: MNHNS, SASEGT. The V gene lost 4 bases and the J gene lost 3 bases, with 13 bases spanning the gap. The CDR3 length is 14 residues. The CDR3 spells CASSGHLIGYEQYF. The CDR3 region has the DNA TGTGCCAGCAGTGGTCACCTGATCGGCTACGAGCAGTACTTC.

The chain employs TRBV9 and TRBJ2-2; possible D gene TRBD2, 5 bases. The CDR3 has 16 amino acids. Germline lookup yields CDR1 SGDLS and CDR2 YYNGEE. V dropped 2 bases and J dropped 4 bases, with 15 bases sitting between them. This CDR3 reads CASSVWGEGGTGELFF. The DNA for the CDR3 is TGTGCCAGCAGCGTGTGGGGAGAGGGCGGCACCGGGGAGCTGTTTTTT.

J is TRBJ2-7 and V is TRBV9; D may be TRBD1 or TRBD2 (5 bases each). This CDR3 spans 14 amino acids. Between the trimmed V and J ends, which lost 0 bases and 2 bases, there was a span of 9 bases. Germline loops: CDR1 SGDLS, CDR2 YYNGEE. CDR3 amino acids: CASSVGSGPYEQYF. CDR3 bases: TGTGCCAGCAGCGTAGGGTCGGGGCCCTACGAGCAGTACTTC.

The chain links TRBV5-1 to TRBJ1-2, with 7 bases lining up with TRBD1. The germline gives CDR1 SGHRS, CDR2 YFSETQ. Trimming at V came to 4 bases and at J to 6 bases, leaving 9 bases not matched to a gene. CDR3 length: 14 residues. This CDR3 reads CASSDGTVRDGYTF. The CDR3 bases are TGCGCCAGCAGCGACGGGACAGTTCGAGATGGCTACACCTTC.

This clone was seen a handful of times. This sequence joins TRBV7-6 and TRBJ2-3; D gene uncertain. This CDR3 spans 13 amino acids. Trimming shortened V by 5 bases and J by 2 bases, and 8 bases separated the two germline ends. Germline V gene sequence: CDR1 SGHVS, CDR2 FNYEAQ. In DNA form, the CDR3 reads TGTGCCAGCAGCCTATCCCTCACAGATACGCAGTATTTT. Protein: CASSLSLTDTQYF.

The rearrangement links TRBV6-1 to TRBJ2-7, with D possibly called TRBD1 or TRBD2 (7 bases each). In germline, CDR1 is MNHNS, CDR2 SASEGT. Trimming took 6 bases from V and 2 from J, leaving 14 bases between them. The CDR3 is made up of 14 amino acids. The DNA for the CDR3 is TGTGCCAGCAGCGCCCAGGGGGGGACCTACGAGCAGTACTTC. Translation gives CASSAQGGTYEQYF.